The clone carrying this TCR beta chain was seen only a few times. The antigen remains unidentified. RNA transcripts gave rise to amplified TCR beta CDR3 regions. Using the HTBI primer set, a first-round RT-PCR was run on the TCR CDR3. TCRdb re-called the multiplex PCR reads with MiXCR, one entry per CDR3 protein. The table lists about 360,000 distinct CDR3 sequences, roughly 14% of them singletons. The germline V gene has CDR1 LGHNA and CDR2 YNFKEQ. The CDR3 has 17 residues. J gave up 2 bases and V 1 base, and 7 bases lay outside the gene matches. The sample is drawn from a study of T cells in Graves' hyperthyroidism and ophthalmopathy. Study-level points and caveats: Ophthalmopathy prediction by the model preceded onset by a median about 6.8 months.

Initially, at the first diagnosis of hyperthyroidism and before any ophthalmopathy symptoms, blood was sampled. The clonotype comes from a man aged 25 to 45 with Graves' hyperthyroidism that later progressed to Graves' ophthalmopathy. Sequencing was performed on blood. The V call is TRBV4-2, the J call TRBJ2-3; 9 positions agree with TRBD2. The CDR3 reads CASSQGGLAGFTDTQYF. CDR3 sequence (DNA): TGTGCCAGCAGCCAAGGAGGGCTAGCGGGGTTCACAGATACGCAGTATTTT.